This record covers a single TCR beta chain. The antigen remains unidentified. With the ViraFEST assay, the study expanded antigen-specific CD4+ T cells using viral peptide pools, then sequenced them. Investigators separated out CD4+ T cells once approximately 10 days of culture had passed. The healthy vaccine recipients, who had no prior SARS-CoV-2 infection, showed negative nucleocapsid antibodies. The data originate from a study of vaccination effects on CD4 cells after COVID-19. The assay was immunoSEQ multiplex PCR, and TCRdb's table has in-frame clones only and misses some. The table records fewer than 30,000 clones, more than 60% of them present only once. Germline V gene lookup returns CDR1 LGHDT and CDR2 YNNKEL (reference sequence). Germline trimming cut 5 bases from V and 0 bases from J; bases unmatched to any gene: 11. This CDR3 comprises 17 residues.

The source material was CD4+ T cells from PBMCs cultured with SARS-CoV-2 spike peptides, sampled before COVID-19 vaccination. The TCR was taken from a human donor who received a COVID-19 vaccine. J is TRBJ1-1 and V is TRBV3-1 (or the pseudogene TRBV3-2); TRBD1 aligns across 8 bases. The CDR3 spells CASSSWTGPLMNTEAFF. The CDR3 nucleotides are TGTGCCAGCAGCTCCTGGACAGGGCCATTGATGAACACTGAAGCTTTCTTT.